This record concerns one T cell receptor (beta chain) sequence. Per germline, CDR1 SNHLY and CDR2 FYNNEI. V was shortened by 4 bases and J by 4 bases, with 8 bases between the two germline ends. The CDR3 totals 13 residues. Libraries were prepared by immunoSEQ multiplex PCR; TCRdb keeps only in-frame clonotypes and omits some of them. The sample lists roughly 700,000 clones; more than 75% were seen once. This specimen comes from a study of shared T cell receptors in the human thymus. A further study also used this sample, focusing on human thymus T cells. That source adds: Finnish infants who were healthy and having corrective surgery for congenital heart defects made up the donors. Resected material from corrective heart surgery provided the thymus tissue analysed. Repertoires from thymus and blood appeared to show biased V and J gene usage. Among unrelated individuals, related research reported thymic repertoires that overlapped highly.

This sequence originates from a boy under two years old with a congenital heart defect. Specimen: thymocytes. The gene calls are TRBV2 and TRBJ1-5, with D possibly being TRBD1 (6 bases). The CDR3 region has the DNA TGTGCCAGCAGTGCAGGGGAGAATCAGCCCCAGCATTTT. It codes for CASSAGENQPQHF.